This T cell receptor (beta chain) appears in the sequencing data of a study of cytomegalovirus exposure and HLA in healthy donors. The CDR3 loop spans 16 amino acids. Unmatched junction bases numbered 6, after V lost 3 bases and J lost 1 base. Germline V lookup: CDR1 SGDLS, CDR2 YYNGEE. Vbeta (60) and Jbeta (13) primers were used in the PCR. The assay was immunoSEQ multiplex PCR, and TCRdb's table has in-frame clones only and misses some. Of about 160,000 clones detected, around four fifths appear once; the ten largest clones hold more than 1.5%. Healthy bone marrow donors supplied every sample. The sample consisted of PBMCs. The TCR sequence derives from a man younger than 35 in good health and CMV-seronegative. The chain carries TRBV9 and TRBJ2-3, with 9 nucleotides matching TRBD2. CDR3 DNA sequence: TGTGCCAGCAGCGATAGGCGGGGGGGCGGCACAGATACGCAGTATTTT. This translates into CASSDRRGGGTDTQYF.